This TCR beta chain was sequenced in a study of OX40 agonist ivuxolimab in advanced cancers. The CDR3 is 15 residues long. TCRdb keeps only in-frame clones here, not all; method: immunoSEQ multiplex PCR. The sample lists some 45,000 clones, 82% occurring once. This clonotype was sampled from an adult with an advanced solid tumor such as melanoma, head and neck, liver or kidney cancer. This specimen consisted of CD4+ or CD8+ T cells sorted from blood, obtained in a trial of the OX40 agonist ivuxolimab. This chain joins TRBV21-1 and TRBJ1-1. TRBV21-1 is shown as a pseudogene. The CDR3 DNA reads as TGTGCCAGCAGCAAAGAGGACCTCATGAACACTGAAGCTTTCTTT. This sequence encodes CASSKEDLMNTEAFF.